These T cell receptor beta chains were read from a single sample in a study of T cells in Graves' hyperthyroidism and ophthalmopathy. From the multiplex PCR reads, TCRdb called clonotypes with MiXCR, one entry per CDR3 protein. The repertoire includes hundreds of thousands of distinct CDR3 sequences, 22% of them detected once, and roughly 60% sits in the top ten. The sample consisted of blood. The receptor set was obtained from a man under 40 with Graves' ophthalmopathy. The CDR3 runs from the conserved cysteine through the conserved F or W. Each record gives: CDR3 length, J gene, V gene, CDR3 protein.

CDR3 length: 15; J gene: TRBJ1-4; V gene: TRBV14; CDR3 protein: CASSPRTEPNEKLFF
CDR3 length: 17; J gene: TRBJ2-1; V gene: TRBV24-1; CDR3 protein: CATSDRYSSGGYNEQFF
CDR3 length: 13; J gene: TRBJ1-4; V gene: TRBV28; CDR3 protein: CASSLLNNEKLFF
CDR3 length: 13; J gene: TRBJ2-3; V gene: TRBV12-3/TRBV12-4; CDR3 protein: CASRPGITDTQYF
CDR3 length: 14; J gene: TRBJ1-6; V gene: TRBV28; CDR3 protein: CASSLGTGGSPLHF
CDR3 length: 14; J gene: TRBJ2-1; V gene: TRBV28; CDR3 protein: CASSYRERRGEQFF
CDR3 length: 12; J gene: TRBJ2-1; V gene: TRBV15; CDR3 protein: CATSTRGNEQFF
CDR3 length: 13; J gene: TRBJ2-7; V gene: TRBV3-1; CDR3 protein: CASSPTMSSEEYF
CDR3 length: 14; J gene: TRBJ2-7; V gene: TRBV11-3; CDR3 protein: CASSLEAGDYEQYF
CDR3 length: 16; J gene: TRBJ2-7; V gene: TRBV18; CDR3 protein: CASSAGQGTSDYEQYF
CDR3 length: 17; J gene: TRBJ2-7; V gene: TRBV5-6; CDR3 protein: CASRNGLAGGPGYEQYF
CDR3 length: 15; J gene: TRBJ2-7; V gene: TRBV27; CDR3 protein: CASKPFDRDEYEQYF
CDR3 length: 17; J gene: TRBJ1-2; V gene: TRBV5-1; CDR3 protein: CASSSGTLYLDSYGYTF
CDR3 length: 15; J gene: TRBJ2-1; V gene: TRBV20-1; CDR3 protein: CSATGLAGDGNEQFF
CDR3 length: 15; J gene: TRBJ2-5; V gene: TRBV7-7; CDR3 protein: CASSLGGGYQETQYF
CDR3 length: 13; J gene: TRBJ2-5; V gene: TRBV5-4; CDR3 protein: CASSFYSQETQYF
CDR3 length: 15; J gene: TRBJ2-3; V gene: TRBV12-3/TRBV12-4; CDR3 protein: CASSWGGSLVDTQYF
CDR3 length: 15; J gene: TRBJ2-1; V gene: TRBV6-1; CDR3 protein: CASSYAVGTYNEQFF
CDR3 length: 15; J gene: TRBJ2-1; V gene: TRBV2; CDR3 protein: CASENNGRAMNEQFF
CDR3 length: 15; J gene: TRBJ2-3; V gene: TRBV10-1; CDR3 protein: CASSEGTGGTDTQYF
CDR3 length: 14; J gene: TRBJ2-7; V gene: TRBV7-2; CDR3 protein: CASRPRQETYEQYF
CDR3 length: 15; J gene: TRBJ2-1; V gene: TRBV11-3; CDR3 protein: CASSLEEISYNEQFF
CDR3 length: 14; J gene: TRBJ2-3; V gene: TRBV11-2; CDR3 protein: CASSRPGSTDTQYF
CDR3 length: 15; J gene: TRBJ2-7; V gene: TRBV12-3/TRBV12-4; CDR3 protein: CASRKTGTASYEQYF
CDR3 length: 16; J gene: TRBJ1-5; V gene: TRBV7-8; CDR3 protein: CASSSTQGISDQPQHF
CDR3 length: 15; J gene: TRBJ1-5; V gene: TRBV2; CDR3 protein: CASRTGIVGNQPQHF
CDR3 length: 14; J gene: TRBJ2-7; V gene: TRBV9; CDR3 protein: CASSVGPGSYEQYF
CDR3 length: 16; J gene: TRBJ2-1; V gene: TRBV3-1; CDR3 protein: CASSPRGSGRANEQFF
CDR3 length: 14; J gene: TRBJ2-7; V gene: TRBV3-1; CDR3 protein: CASSLGQVSYEQYF